This T cell receptor beta chain was identified in a study of beta chain features in type 1 diabetes. This clone has a handful of counts. Its antigen is unknown. The study reverse transcribed the entire isolated RNA, so it sequenced expressed TCRB transcripts. Profiling relied on immunoSEQ multiplex PCR, and the TCRdb table lists in-frame clones only, not all of them. The profile covers around 180,000 clones, with around 8% appearing a single time and around 0.94% taken by the ten largest. J gave up 6 bases and V 5 bases, and 13 bases lay outside the gene matches. This CDR3 region has 17 residues. CDR1 SEHNR and CDR2 FQNEAQ come from the germline V gene (reference sequence). Whole-study findings and limits: Shortening of TCRB CDR3s, moderate but significant, appeared in all four CD4+ subsets of Type 1 diabetes patients.

Material: central memory CD4+ T cells from blood. The chain uses TRBV7-9 and TRBJ1-1; 12 bases are shared with TRBD1. The sequence was collected from a woman between 40 and 55 years old with type 1 diabetes. This CDR3 reads CASSTHPGQGAMPEAFF. The CDR3 DNA reads as TGTGCCAGCAGCACGCACCCGGGACAGGGGGCGATGCCTGAAGCTTTCTTT.